This entry lists 15 T cell receptor beta chains sequenced from one sample in a study of CD8+CD57+ T cells in acquired aplastic anemia. Patients included in sequencing had previously demonstrated CD8+CD57+ cell expansion by flow cytometry. Genomic DNA acted as the template from which TCR beta VDJ combination and CDR3 sequence profiling were carried out. TCRdb reprocessed the reads via MiXCR and lists one record per CDR3 protein. The sample has under 200,000 distinct CDR3 sequences, more than 45% seen once. Sequencing was carried out using sorted CD4+, CD8+, or CD8+CD57+ T cells (not recorded which) from PBMCs. The origin of the receptors is a human donor with aplastic anemia.

The gene calls are TRBV7-6 and TRBJ2-2, with D hard to call. Germline assignment: CDR1 SGHVS and CDR2 FNYEAQ. The CDR3 is made up of 13 amino acids. Trimming cost V 5 bases and J 5 bases, with 9 bases left between them. CDR3 in amino acids: CASSRVGTGELFF. The CDR3 DNA sequence: TGTGCCAGCAGCCGCGTGGGGACCGGGGAGCTGTTTTTT.

As to this clonotype: At one boundary the junction diverges from the germline segment, which might be a read error. This chain links TRBV20-1 with TRBJ2-3; unclear D gene. Germline V gene sequence: CDR1 DFQATT, CDR2 SNEGSKA (reference sequence). CDR3 length: 14 amino acids. The CDR3: CSAVGRPGTDTQYF. The CDR3 DNA reads TGCAGTGCAGTAGGACGGCCTGGCACGGATACGCAGTATTTT.

The chain links TRBV7-8 to TRBJ1-1, with D uncertain. The CDR3 sequence is 14 residues long. Trimming pared 1 base from V and 0 bases from J, leaving 6 bases between. The germline V gene has CDR1 SGHVS and CDR2 FQNEAQ. The DNA of the CDR3 is TGTGCCAGCAGCTTAGGGGCGTTGAACACTGAAGCTTTCTTT. Amino acid sequence: CASSLGALNTEAFF.

This clonotype was observed a handful of times. V gene TRBV5-1 combines with J gene TRBJ2-7, with a tentative D call TRBD1 (6 bases). Deletions cut 4 bases from V and 2 bases from J, with 13 bases between. CDR1 SGHRS and CDR2 YFSETQ come from the germline V gene. The length of the CDR3 is 14 residues. The CDR3 DNA follows: TGCGCCAGCAGCCTGGACAGACCAACCTACGAGCAGTACTTC. Protein: CASSLDRPTYEQYF.

This clonotype has more than one count but fewer than ten. The gene calls are TRBV11-2 and TRBJ2-3, with TRBD1 identical over 7 bases. CDR1 SGHAT and CDR2 FQNNGV come from the germline V gene. There are 16 residues in the CDR3. V shed 5 bases and J 0 bases; nucleotides not matched to a gene: 8. The CDR3, as DNA: TGTGCCAGCAGCACACAGGGGCGGACGAGCACAGATACGCAGTATTTT. Protein product: CASSTQGRTSTDTQYF.

This clonotype has just a few counts. The V and J genes are TRBV29-1 and TRBJ1-1; D may be TRBD1 (5 bases). The V end was cut by 5 bases, the J end by 6 bases, with 10 bases between. Germline CDR1 reads SQVTM; CDR2 reads ANQGSEA. This CDR3 is 11 amino acids long. For the CDR3, the DNA is TGCAGCGTTAGTACAGGACCTGAAGCTTTCTTT. Protein sequence: CSVSTGPEAFF. Together with reference TRBV29-1 and TRBJ1-1, the CDR3 gives the full variable domain: SAVISQKPSRDICQRGTSLTIQCQVDSQVTMMFWYRQQPGQSLTLIATANQGSEATYESGFVIDKFPISRPNLTFSTLTVSNMSPEDSSIYLCSVSTGPEAFFGQGTRLTVV.

The J gene is TRBJ2-5, the V gene TRBV20-1; 8 bases agree with TRBD1. Germline V gene data show CDR1 as DFQATT and CDR2 as SNEGSKA (reference sequence). The length of the CDR3 is 14 residues. After removal of 2 bases from V and 5 bases from J, the junction contained 7 bases not matched to a gene. The CDR3 DNA sequence: TGCAGTGCTAGAAAGACAGGGGAATGGGAGACCCAGTACTTC. Translated, it gives CSARKTGEWETQYF.

This clonotype was observed at least ten times. The V gene is TRBV5-6, the J gene TRBJ2-5; the D is unclear. Trimming took off 3 bases at V and 1 base at J, with 10 bases between the two ends. Germline V CDR1 and CDR2: SGHDT, YYEEEE. There are 14 residues in the CDR3. This CDR3 reads CASSSAGSQETQYF. CDR3 in DNA: TGTGCCAGCAGCTCGGCAGGCAGCCAAGAGACCCAGTACTTC. The full variable domain, its missing parts supplied by reference TRBV5-6 and TRBJ2-5, is DAGVTQSPTHLIKTRGQQVTLRCSPKSGHDTVSWYQQALGQGPQFIFQYYEEEERQRGNFPDRFSGHQFPNYSSELNVNALLLGDSALYLCASSSAGSQETQYFGPGTRLLVL.

In DNA form, the CDR3 reads TGTGCCAGCAGCCCCGACAATTTAATGCCCTCCGAGCAGTACTTC. This sequence encodes CASSPDNLMPSEQYF. The rearrangement joins TRBV5-4 to TRBJ2-7, with D hard to call. Germline CDR1 SGHNT, CDR2 YYREEE (reference sequence). This CDR3 region has 15 residues. Trimming stripped 4 bases from V and 6 bases from J, with 20 bases between.

This chain links TRBV2 with TRBJ2-5, with D perhaps being TRBD1 or TRBD2 (5 bases each). The DNA end favors TRBJ2-7, so the J call may be wrong. Germline-derived CDR1 and CDR2 are SNHLY and FYNNEI. CDR3 size: 16 residues. CDR3 residues: CASSENSGTYSYEQYF. DNA of the CDR3: TGTGCCAGCAGTGAGAACTCCGGGACCTACTCCTACGAGCAGTACTTC.

V and J are TRBV6-1 and TRBJ1-6; D remains unclear. Germline V gene lookup returns CDR1 MNHNS and CDR2 SASEGT. Trimming removed 0 bases from V and 12 bases from J, with 12 bases in between. The CDR3 length is 14 residues. The CDR3 DNA reads TGTGCCAGCAGTGAAGCGGCGGAGATTCAACCCCTCCACTTT. It yields the protein CASSEAAEIQPLHF.

The chain employs TRBV4-2 and TRBJ2-3, with 8 bases matching TRBD2. The ends lost 6 bases at V and 2 bases at J; junction bases unmatched: 10. The CDR3 loop spans 16 amino acids. From germline, CDR1 is LGHNA and CDR2 YNFKEQ. CDR3 loop: CASRDGGVQYTDTQYF. In nucleotides, the CDR3 is TGTGCCAGCAGGGACGGGGGGGTTCAATACACAGATACGCAGTATTTT.

This rearrangement joins TRBV2 to TRBJ2-7, with a tentative D call TRBD2 (6 bases). The CDR3 extends over 12 amino acids. Germline V gives CDR1 SNHLY, CDR2 FYNNEI. V gave up 8 bases and J gave up 5 bases, with 13 bases separating them. The CDR3 loop reads CASGRWVDEQYF. The CDR3 bases are TGTGCCAGCGGGAGGTGGGTCGACGAGCAGTACTTC.

In this sample, this clonotype turned up many times. The CDR3, as DNA: TGTGCCAGCAGCATCCCGACAGGGGGAAGGGCAGATACGCAGTATTTT. Translation gives CASSIPTGGRADTQYF. The chain employs TRBV5-4 and TRBJ2-3, with 9 bases lining up with TRBD1. Trimming took 4 bases from V and 4 from J; bases not matched to a gene: 10. The CDR3 loop spans 16 amino acids. Germline assignment: CDR1 SGHNT and CDR2 YYREEE (reference sequence).

This clonotype was recorded a few times. The chain joins TRBV5-4 to TRBJ1-1; weak D call: TRBD1 (6 bases). There are 14 residues in the CDR3. V dropped 3 bases and J dropped 4 bases, with 13 bases sitting between them. The germline V gene has CDR1 SGHNT and CDR2 YYREEE (reference sequence). The CDR3 DNA sequence: TGTGCCAGCAGCTCAGGGGTACGAGGCACTGAAGCTTTCTTT. It translates to CASSSGVRGTEAFF.